This entry lists 9 T cell receptor beta chains sequenced from one sample in a study of Tregs in tolerant kidney transplant recipients. Sequencing used immunoSEQ multiplex PCR; TCRdb keeps in-frame clones, though not all of them. The table lists more than 60,000 clones, about 89% of them singletons. The material was CD4+ T cells from blood, obtained before the transplant. These TCRs come from a human donor who received a combined kidney and bone marrow transplant.

This clone has a single count. The chain is built from TRBV28 and TRBJ1-1, with 8 bases matching TRBD1. Germline values: CDR1 MDHEN, CDR2 SYDVKM. The CDR3 totals 11 residues. Unmatched junction bases numbered 6, after V lost 7 bases and J lost 11 bases. This CDR3 reads CASTGGKGAFF. Here the CDR3 DNA reads TGTGCCAGCACAGGGGGCAAAGGCGCTTTCTTT.

This clone was detected only once. V is TRBV4-1 and J is TRBJ2-7; D is possibly TRBD1 (6 bases). V was cut by 1 base and J by 2 bases, with 15 bases left in between. This CDR3 has 16 residues. In germline, CDR1 is MGHRA, CDR2 YSYEKL. The CDR3, as DNA: TGCGCCAGCAGCCAAGCAGGGGCCGATATTACCTACGAGCAGTACTTC. Encoded protein: CASSQAGADITYEQYF.

This chain connects TRBV10-3 to TRBJ2-3; 7 bases align to TRBD2. CDR1 is ENHRY and CDR2 is SYGVKD in the germline V gene. This CDR3 contains 16 residues. After removal of 5 bases from V and 4 bases from J, the junction contained 12 bases not matched to a gene. The CDR3 sequence is CAISPQGAGVPDTQYF. The CDR3 nucleotides read TGTGCCATCAGTCCCCAAGGTGCGGGAGTCCCAGATACGCAGTATTTT.

In this sample, this clone turned up once. The gene calls are TRBV9 and TRBJ2-3, with D possibly being TRBD1 (6 bases). V dropped 1 base and J dropped 0 bases, with 12 bases sitting between them. Germline V CDR1 and CDR2: SGDLS, YYNGEE. CDR3 length: 16 residues. The CDR3, as DNA: TGTGCCAGCAGCGTAAGGGCAGGGGTTAGCACAGATACGCAGTATTTT. It yields the protein CASSVRAGVSTDTQYF.

The genes are TRBV12-5 and TRBJ2-7, with D uncertain. The CDR3 is 12 amino acids. CDR1 and CDR2 from the germline V gene are LGHNT and FRNRAP. Trimming removed 5 bases at V and 3 bases at J, with 8 bases between. The DNA for the CDR3 is TGTGCTAGTGGTCCTCTAATCTACGAGCAGTACTTC. This sequence encodes CASGPLIYEQYF.

The J gene is TRBJ1-5, the V gene TRBV4-2; TRBD1 might be the D (5 bases). This CDR3 is 15 amino acids long. CDR1 is LGHNA, CDR2 YNFKEQ, per germline. V dropped 1 base and J dropped 4 bases, with 11 bases sitting between them. The CDR3 sequence is CASSQGRVGNQPQHF. Here the CDR3 DNA reads TGTGCCAGCAGCCAAGGCAGGGTAGGGAATCAGCCCCAGCATTTT.

This rearrangement joins TRBV4-3 to TRBJ2-3; maybe TRBD1 (6 bases). CDR3 length equals 15 residues. The germline V and J ends were trimmed by 3 bases and 1 base, with 11 bases remaining between them. Germline CDR1 LGHNA, CDR2 YSLEER. The CDR3 DNA reads TGCGCCAGCAGCCAGCAGGGGCCCCGCACAGATACGCAGTATTTT. Its translation is CASSQQGPRTDTQYF.

The rearrangement joins TRBV2 to TRBJ2-7, with 11 bases fitting TRBD1. With V trimmed by 4 bases and J by 2 bases, 13 bases remained unmatched. Germline CDR1 and CDR2: SNHLY and FYNNEI. The CDR3 contains 18 residues. The CDR3 loop reads CASSARLGQGANPYEQYF. DNA of the CDR3: TGTGCCAGCAGTGCCAGGCTAGGACAGGGGGCAAATCCCTACGAGCAGTACTTC.

V usage is TRBV28 and J usage is TRBJ2-7; D perhaps matches TRBD1 (5 bases). The CDR3 extends over 14 amino acids. V was shortened by 6 bases and J by 0 bases, with 12 bases between the two germline ends. From germline, CDR1 is MDHEN and CDR2 SYDVKM. CDR3 in DNA: TGTGCCAGCAGCTTTTCCAGGGACTCCTACGAGCAGTACTTC. Translated, it gives CASSFSRDSYEQYF. The variable domain in full, completed from reference TRBV28 and TRBJ2-7, reads DVKVTQSSRYLVKRTGEKVFLECVQDMDHENMFWYRQDPGLGLRLIYFSYDVKMKEKGDIPEGYSVSREKKERFSLILESASTNQTSMYLCASSFSRDSYEQYFGPGTRLTVT.